Shown below are 25 T cell receptor beta chains from a single sample sequenced in a study of CD8+ T cells in alopecia areata (dated by TCRdb to between 2018 and 2020). In light of the paper, this sample's time point label describes: baseline before oral tofacitinib. Library preparation used the immunoSEQ multiplex PCR assay. To provide template for TCR sequencing, every sample had RNA extracted and reverse transcribed into cDNA. TCRdb re-hosts the immuneACCESS table, in-frame sequences only. Its copies lack some clones; in the studies checked, an unresolved V gene accounts for under half of them, and the cause for the rest is not known. The sample profile shows over 200,000 clones; roughly 57% of them were found once. Of the sample, just over 0.45% is held by the ten largest clones. Sequenced material: CD4+ T cells sorted from blood, taken at week 0. Receptors originate from a human donor with alopecia areata.

In this sample, this clone turned up a few times. This chain links TRBV23-1 with TRBJ2-4; maybe TRBD1 (6 bases). TRBV23-1 is assigned to the ORF class and has an uncertain function. Trimming cost V 1 base and J 8 bases, with 18 bases left between them. CDR3 length equals 16 residues. The CDR3 spells CASSQFNREETDIQYF. The CDR3 DNA is TGCGCCAGCAGTCAATTCAACAGGGAAGAGACGGACATTCAGTACTTC.

This clone occurred a few times. The chain links TRBV7-2 to TRBJ2-4; 7 bases line up with TRBD1. This CDR3 is built from 18 residues. The V gene's germline CDR1 is SGHTA and CDR2 FQGNSA. V was pared by 5 bases and J by 1 base, with 14 bases of the junction left unmatched. CDR3 sequence reads: CASSRTYPGQPAKNIQYF. As DNA, the CDR3 is TGTGCCAGCAGCCGAACCTATCCGGGACAGCCGGCCAAAAACATTCAGTACTTC. Filled out from reference TRBV7-2 and TRBJ2-4, the complete variable domain reads GAGVSQSPSNKVTEKGKDVELRCDPISGHTALYWYRQSLGQGLEFLIYFQGNSAPDKSGLPSDRFSAERTGGSVSTLTIQRTQQEDSAVYLCASSRTYPGQPAKNIQYFGAGTRLSVL.

There are a few counts of this clone. The CDR3 DNA follows: TGTGCCTGGGCTACTAGGTCCCCCCCAGATACGCAGTATTTT. Its protein product is CAWATRSPPDTQYF. The gene calls are TRBV30 and TRBJ2-3, with a weak D call TRBD2 (5 bases). CDR3 length equals 14 residues. Germline V gene lookup returns CDR1 GTSNPN and CDR2 SVGIG (reference sequence). V was cut by 5 bases and J by 4 bases, with 16 bases left in between.

The CDR3 sequence is CASRANSGNTIYF. The CDR3 nucleotides read TGTGCCAGCAGGGCTAACTCTGGAAACACCATATATTTT. The chain recombines TRBV2 with TRBJ1-3; D gene unclear. CDR3 length: 13 residues. Germline V gene lookup returns CDR1 SNHLY and CDR2 FYNNEI. V was cut by 6 bases and J by 0 bases, with 6 bases left in between. The full variable domain, completed using reference TRBV2 and TRBJ1-3, is EPEVTQTPSHQVTQMGQEVILRCVPISNHLYFYWYRQILGQKVEFLVSFYNNEISEKSEIFDDQFSVERPDGSNFTLKIRSTKLEDSAMYFCASRANSGNTIYFGEGSWLTVV.

The gene calls are TRBV5-6 and TRBJ2-7, with D perhaps matching TRBD1 (6 bases). Trimming cost V 4 bases and J 6 bases, with 17 bases left between them. Germline V CDR1 and CDR2: SGHDT, YYEEEE. The CDR3 extends over 14 amino acids. DNA for the CDR3: TGTGCCAGCAGCCGACCGGGGACACCCGGCGAGCAGTACTTC. Protein: CASSRPGTPGEQYF.

The rearrangement joins TRBV5-1 to TRBJ2-7, with TRBD2 identical over 11 bases. Germline CDR1 is SGHRS and CDR2 is YFSETQ. The CDR3 covers 15 residues. After removal of 3 bases from V and 2 bases from J, the junction contained 4 bases not matched to a gene. The CDR3 reads CASSSSSGRPYEQYF. CDR3 nucleotide sequence: TGCGCCAGCAGCTCCTCTAGCGGGAGGCCCTACGAGCAGTACTTC.

The J gene is TRBJ1-3, the V gene TRBV30, with D maybe TRBD1 (6 bases). Germline V CDR1 and CDR2: GTSNPN, SVGIG (reference sequence). The CDR3 has 15 amino acids. V was shortened by 0 bases and J by 6 bases, with 15 bases between the two germline ends. The CDR3 coding sequence is TGTGCCTGGAGTGTCGTTCCAAACAGGGCAAACACCATATATTTT. The encoded protein is CAWSVVPNRANTIYF.

The chain links TRBV6-6 to TRBJ2-3; D gene ambiguous. There are 15 residues in the CDR3. The germline V gene has CDR1 MNHNY and CDR2 SVGAGI (reference sequence). Deletions cut 8 bases from V and 0 bases from J, with 15 bases between. DNA for the CDR3: TGTGCCAGCGGGTCGCAGCTTACTAGCACAGATACGCAGTATTTT. Encoded protein: CASGSQLTSTDTQYF.

V gene TRBV29-1 combines with J gene TRBJ2-7; no firm D call. The CDR3 is made up of 12 amino acids. Between the trimmed V and J ends, which lost 4 bases and 0 bases, there was a span of 7 bases. CDR1 is SQVTM, CDR2 ANQGSEA, per germline. As DNA, the CDR3 is TGCAGCGTTGTTCTTTCCTCCTACGAGCAGTACTTC. Translating it yields CSVVLSSYEQYF.

This clone was seen a few times. The chain joins TRBV29-1 to TRBJ2-7; weak D call: TRBD1 (5 bases). The V gene lost 4 bases and the J gene lost 3 bases, with 13 bases spanning the gap. Germline V CDR1 and CDR2: SQVTM, ANQGSEA. The CDR3 contains 13 residues. The CDR3 nucleotides read TGCAGCGTTGCCCGCTTCCAGGGCTACGAGCAGTACTTC. It codes for CSVARFQGYEQYF.

The chain combines TRBV11-2 with TRBJ1-1; D remains unclear. The CDR3 contains 14 residues. V was clipped by 5 bases and J by 11 bases, with 21 bases between them. The V gene's germline CDR1 is SGHAT and CDR2 FQNNGV. The CDR3 protein is CASSPTAGSRRAFF. CDR3 nucleotide sequence: TGTGCCAGCAGCCCAACGGCAGGCTCCCGGAGGGCTTTCTTT.

The J gene is TRBJ1-3, the V gene TRBV5-1; no clear D. V shed 5 bases and J shed 0 bases, with 15 bases lying between them. The CDR3 runs 16 residues. The germline CDR1 and CDR2 sequences are SGHRS and YFSETQ. CDR3 protein: CASSWNVGISGNTIYF. CDR3 sequence (DNA): TGCGCCAGCAGTTGGAACGTGGGGATCTCTGGAAACACCATATATTTT.

A few counts support this clone. The V and J genes are TRBV29-1 and TRBJ2-4, with D perhaps TRBD1 (5 bases). This CDR3 has 14 amino acids. Germline V gene data show CDR1 as SQVTM and CDR2 as ANQGSEA. V was trimmed by 4 bases and J by 0 bases, leaving 10 bases between them. CDR3 DNA sequence: TGCAGCGTTGCAGGGAAACTAGCCAAAAACATTCAGTACTTC. Translating gives CSVAGKLAKNIQYF.

This sequence joins TRBV10-3 and TRBJ2-1; maybe TRBD2 (7 bases). Trimming took off 6 bases at V and 6 bases at J, with 18 bases between the two ends. Looked up from germline, CDR1 is ENHRY and CDR2 is SYGVKD. The CDR3 has 15 amino acids. The CDR3, as DNA: TGTGCCATCAGGGAAGGAGGGGGAGGGGTCAATGAGCAGTTCTTC. Translation: CAIREGGGGVNEQFF.

As concerns this clone: Other DNA variants within this sample encode the same CDR3. The chain has TRBV7-9 and TRBJ2-2; possibly TRBD2 for D (5 bases). The V gene lost 1 base and the J gene lost 2 bases, with 5 bases spanning the gap. Germline CDR1 SEHNR, CDR2 FQNEAQ (reference sequence). The CDR3 length is 14 residues. The CDR3 coding sequence is TGTGCCAGCAGCTTAGGGACTAACACCGGGGAGCTGTTTTTT. Protein product: CASSLGTNTGELFF.

The chain joins TRBV5-1 to TRBJ2-2; tentatively, D is TRBD1 (6 bases). Trimming pared 4 bases from V and 2 bases from J, leaving 12 bases between. The CDR3 contains 15 residues. Germline values: CDR1 SGHRS, CDR2 YFSETQ. The CDR3 bases are TGCGCCAGCAGCCCTTGGACAGCCAACACCGGGGAGCTGTTTTTT. It yields the protein CASSPWTANTGELFF.

The J gene is TRBJ1-2, the V gene TRBV7-8; D call uncertain. Trimming shortened V by 0 bases and J by 2 bases, and 10 bases separated the two germline ends. In germline, CDR1 is SGHVS, CDR2 FQNEAQ. There are 15 residues in the CDR3. The CDR3 protein is CASSLAPRLNYGYTF. The DNA for the CDR3 is TGTGCCAGCAGCTTAGCGCCGCGGCTCAACTATGGCTACACCTTC.

In this sample, this clone turned up many times. The rearrangement links TRBV5-1 to TRBJ2-3, with 13 nucleotides matching TRBD2. CDR1 and CDR2 (germline): SGHRS, YFSETQ. The J segment lost 1 base and the V segment lost 7 bases, leaving 6 bases of the junction unmatched. This CDR3 has 16 residues. Here the CDR3 reads CASSLLAGGGTDTQYF. The CDR3 DNA is TGCGCCAGCTCCCTACTAGCGGGAGGGGGCACAGATACGCAGTATTTT.

This sequence joins TRBV7-2 and TRBJ1-2, with TRBD1 identical over 7 bases. The V and J ends lost 5 bases and 8 bases, in that order; junction bases with no gene match: 8. CDR3 length: 13 amino acids. Germline loops: CDR1 SGHTA, CDR2 FQGNSA. The CDR3 spells CASSQTDRAGYTF. CDR3 sequence (DNA): TGTGCCAGCAGCCAAACCGACAGGGCGGGCTACACCTTC.

The gene calls are TRBV30 and TRBJ2-1; D might be TRBD1 (5 bases). V lost 8 bases and J 9 bases, leaving 20 bases between the germline ends. Germline V lookup: CDR1 GTSNPN, CDR2 SVGIG (reference sequence). CDR3 length: 13 amino acids. CDR3 region: CASSRVGAGEQFF. CDR3 sequence (DNA): TGTGCCAGTAGCCGCGTAGGGGCAGGTGAGCAGTTCTTC.

The chain has TRBV7-9 and TRBJ1-1; no clear D. This CDR3 is built from 12 residues. Per germline, CDR1 SEHNR and CDR2 FQNEAQ (reference sequence). Trimming pared 2 bases from V and 4 bases from J, leaving 5 bases between. Here the CDR3 DNA reads TGTGCCAGCAGCTTATTTGGCACTGAAGCTTTCTTT. This codes for CASSLFGTEAFF.

The chain is built from TRBV7-9 and TRBJ1-2; 9 bases agree with TRBD1. The trim removed 4 bases at V and 5 bases at J, leaving 11 bases unmatched. Germline V gene data show CDR1 as SEHNR and CDR2 as FQNEAQ (reference sequence). The CDR3 sequence is 16 residues long. CDR3 DNA sequence: TGTGCCAGCAGCTCCGTCCCGGGACAGGGATTGTATGGCTACACCTTC. Translated, it gives CASSSVPGQGLYGYTF.

This chain connects TRBV30 to TRBJ1-2; TRBD1 agrees at 9 bases. CDR1 and CDR2 from the germline V gene are GTSNPN and SVGIG (reference sequence). With V trimmed by 7 bases and J by 4 bases, 10 bases remained unmatched. This CDR3 region has 14 residues. The DNA of the CDR3 is TGTGCCTCCCACGGTACAGGGGGCCTCTATGGCTACACCTTC. Translation gives CASHGTGGLYGYTF.

The V gene is TRBV7-2, the J gene TRBJ2-1; 10 bases match TRBD1. This CDR3 is built from 14 residues. Germline V gives CDR1 SGHTA, CDR2 FQGNSA. V dropped 3 bases and J dropped 6; count of bases not matched to a gene: 2. The CDR3 DNA sequence: TGTGCCAGCAGCTTCCGGGACAGGGGCAATGAGCAGTTCTTC. It specifies CASSFRDRGNEQFF. The variable domain in full, completed from reference TRBV7-2 and TRBJ2-1, reads GAGVSQSPSNKVTEKGKDVELRCDPISGHTALYWYRQSLGQGLEFLIYFQGNSAPDKSGLPSDRFSAERTGGSVSTLTIQRTQQEDSAVYLCASSFRDRGNEQFFGPGTRLTVL.

V and J are TRBV29-1 and TRBJ1-2; D is perhaps TRBD1 (5 bases). Deletions cut 6 bases from V and 3 bases from J, with 14 bases between. Germline-derived CDR1 and CDR2 are SQVTM and ANQGSEA. The CDR3 extends over 13 amino acids. The chain's CDR3 is CSVRVQGDYGYTF. CDR3 DNA sequence: TGCAGCGTGCGGGTGCAGGGTGACTATGGCTACACCTTC.